What follows describes a single TCR beta chain. This entry comes from a study of blood T cell repertoires in COVID-19. Study background: Whether acute or convalescent, the COVID-19 samples came from the United States, Italy and Spain. The cDNA or gDNA used as material had been derived from T cells, B-cell-depleted T cells, or PBMCs.

In the source study's methods: Estimated nucleated cell counts came from reference gene primer amplification. Assay: immunoSEQ multiplex PCR; the TCRdb copy retains only in-frame clones and omits some. D and trimming were read from the DNA, whereas the V and J calls and clone size are those reported in that table. Of just under 350,000 clones in the sample, 83% were seen once. Sequenced sample: peripheral blood. The source of this sequence is a man aged 30 to 45 with active or convalescent COVID-19.

CDR3 DNA sequence: TGCAGCGTTGTTGCCCTAGCGGGAGACAACGAGCAGTACTTC. Its protein product is CSVVALAGDNEQYF. This chain joins TRBV29-1 and TRBJ2-7, with 10 bases identical to TRBD2. Germline-derived CDR1 and CDR2 are SQVTM and ANQGSEA. The junction had 8 bases not matched to a gene; V was cut back by 4 bases and J by 5 bases. There are 14 residues in the CDR3.